The entry below gives a single T cell receptor beta chain sequence along with its context. This sample stems from a study of blood T cell repertoires in COVID-19. Across the study: COVID-19 samples from acute and convalescent phases originated in the United States, Italy and Spain. PBMCs, B-cell-depleted T cells, or T cells provided the cDNA or gDNA that made up the material.

Libraries were prepared by immunoSEQ multiplex PCR; TCRdb keeps only in-frame clonotypes and omits some of them. In the table there are under 150,000 clones, 81% of which are singletons. This clonotype originated in a man aged 45 to 65 with acute or convalescent COVID-19. The sample taken for sequencing was peripheral blood.

CDR3 sequence reads: CASSSGGTEAFF. As DNA, the CDR3 is TGTGCCAGCAGTTCGGGGGGCACTGAAGCTTTCTTT. This chain links TRBV28 with TRBJ1-1; D might be TRBD1 (5 bases). V gave up 4 bases and J gave up 4 bases, with 7 bases separating them. CDR3 length: 12 amino acids. Germline V CDR1 and CDR2: MDHEN, SYDVKM.